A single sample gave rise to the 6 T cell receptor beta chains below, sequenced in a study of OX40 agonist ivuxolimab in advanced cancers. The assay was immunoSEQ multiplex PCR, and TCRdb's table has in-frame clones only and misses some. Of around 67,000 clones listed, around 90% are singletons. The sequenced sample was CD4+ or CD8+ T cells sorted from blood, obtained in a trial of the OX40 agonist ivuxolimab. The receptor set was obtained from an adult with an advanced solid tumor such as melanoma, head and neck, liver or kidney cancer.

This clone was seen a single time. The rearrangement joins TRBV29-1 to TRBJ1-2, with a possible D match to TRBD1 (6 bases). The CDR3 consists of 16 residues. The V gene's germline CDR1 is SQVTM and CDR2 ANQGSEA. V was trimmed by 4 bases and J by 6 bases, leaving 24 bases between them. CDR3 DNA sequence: TGCAGCGTTGGGGAGAAACAGGGACTTCCGGGCGATGGCTACACCTTC. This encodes CSVGEKQGLPGDGYTF.

CDR3 nucleotides: TGTGCCAGCAGCTCGGGACCTCGCTACGAGCAGTACTTC. This codes for CASSSGPRYEQYF. The chain recombines TRBV7-8 with TRBJ2-7; D tentatively reads TRBD1 or TRBD2 (5 bases each). Germline V gene sequence: CDR1 SGHVS, CDR2 FQNEAQ. The V end was cut by 4 bases, the J end by 3 bases, with 10 bases between. The CDR3 consists of 13 residues.

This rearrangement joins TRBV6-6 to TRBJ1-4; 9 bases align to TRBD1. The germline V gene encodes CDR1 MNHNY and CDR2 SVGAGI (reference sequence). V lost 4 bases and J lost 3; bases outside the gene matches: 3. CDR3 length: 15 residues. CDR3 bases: TGTGCCAGCAGTTCCAACAGGGGGCCTAATGAAAAACTGTTTTTT. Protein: CASSSNRGPNEKLFF.

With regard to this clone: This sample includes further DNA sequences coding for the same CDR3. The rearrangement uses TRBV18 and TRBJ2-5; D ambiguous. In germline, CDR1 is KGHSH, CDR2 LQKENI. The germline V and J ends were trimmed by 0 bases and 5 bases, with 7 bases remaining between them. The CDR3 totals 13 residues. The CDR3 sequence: CASSPPNRETQYF. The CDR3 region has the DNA TGTGCCAGCTCACCACCGAACCGGGAGACCCAGTACTTC.

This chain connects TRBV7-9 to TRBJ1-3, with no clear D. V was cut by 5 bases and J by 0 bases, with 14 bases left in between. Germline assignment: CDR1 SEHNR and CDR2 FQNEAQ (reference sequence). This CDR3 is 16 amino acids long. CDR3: CASSPQVPTSGNTIYF. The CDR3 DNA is TGTGCCAGCAGCCCACAAGTACCGACCTCTGGAAACACCATATATTTT.

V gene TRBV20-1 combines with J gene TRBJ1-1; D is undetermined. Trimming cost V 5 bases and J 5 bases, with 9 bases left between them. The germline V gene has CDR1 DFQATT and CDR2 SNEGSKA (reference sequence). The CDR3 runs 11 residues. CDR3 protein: CSAGFGTEAFF. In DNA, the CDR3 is TGCAGTGCTGGGTTCGGGACTGAAGCTTTCTTT.